This T cell receptor (beta chain) was observed in a study of cytomegalovirus exposure and HLA in healthy donors (dated by TCRdb to about 2017). In terms of the full investigation: According to a later analysis, one platform produced both the roughly 110 validation repertoires and the roughly 650 repertoires of the first cohort. To predict cytomegalovirus infection status, the study combined high-throughput TCR immunosequencing, statistical association of individual TCRs with disease status, and machine learning. Along with the approximately 700-subject first cohort, a separate validation cohort of around 110 different subjects was used. The study aimed to test whether signatures of past pathogen exposure could be identified by cataloging public T cell receptors.

The germline V gene (reference sequence) specifies LNHDA as CDR1 and SQIVND as CDR2. The junction shows trimming of 1 base on V and 0 bases on J, plus 7 bases between the germline ends. The cysteine opens and the phenylalanine closes a CDR3 of 15 amino acids. Only the CDR3 region is kept as DNA, spanning 45 bases read in frame from base 1. Of note for this clone: The clone's antigen remains unknown. Per-base qualities were not stored, and no clone one base away is much larger.

Libraries were built with the immunoSEQ multiplex PCR assay. Processing in the source paper ran as follows. A statistical classification framework was developed to diagnose cytomegalovirus status using the catalog of TCR beta chain sequences. Entries here come from immuneACCESS through TCRdb and include only in-frame sequences with V and J called. Some clones fail to appear in such tables; in the studies checked, an unresolved V gene covers under half of the shortfall, and the cause of the remainder is unknown. The V and J calls and clone size come from that table; D and trimming were worked out from the DNA. For this sample the table gives 120,000 to 150,000 clones, of which about nine tenths were detected only once. 2.5% to 3.5% of the sample rests with the top ten. The donors were included in the validation cohort of some 110 subjects, a group kept apart from the approximately 700-subject first cohort.

The paper as a whole reports these results and caveats: A few of the identified cytomegalovirus-associated TCR beta chains were confirmed in vitro to be specific for cytomegalovirus antigens. The study gave a list of 150 to 200 TCR beta chains associated with cytomegalovirus. The classifier was reported to diagnose cytomegalovirus status with high specificity and sensitivity in both the original cohort and the validation cohort. A later analysis lacked HLA typing for the validation cohort, so it scored co-occurrence in that cohort across all 110 or so repertoires. The authors suggested that the approach could potentially be extended to other disease states and immunological phenotypes. Most TCR sequences were seen in very few donors, while some public TCRs were found in many individuals. Subsequent analysis determined that TCRs grouped into clusters in the first cohort also showed a tendency toward co-occurrence across the roughly 110 validation repertoires, and 94% of cluster scores exceeded 0.

The sequence came from a man between 18 and 35 years old in good health and CMV-seronegative. Sequenced material: PBMCs. The sequence links TRBV19 to TRBJ1-5, with an unclear D gene assignment. Read as DNA, the sequence is TGTGCCAGTAGTATAGGCGCCGATAGCAATCAGCCCCAGCATTTT. Translated, this gives CASSIGADSNQPQHF.